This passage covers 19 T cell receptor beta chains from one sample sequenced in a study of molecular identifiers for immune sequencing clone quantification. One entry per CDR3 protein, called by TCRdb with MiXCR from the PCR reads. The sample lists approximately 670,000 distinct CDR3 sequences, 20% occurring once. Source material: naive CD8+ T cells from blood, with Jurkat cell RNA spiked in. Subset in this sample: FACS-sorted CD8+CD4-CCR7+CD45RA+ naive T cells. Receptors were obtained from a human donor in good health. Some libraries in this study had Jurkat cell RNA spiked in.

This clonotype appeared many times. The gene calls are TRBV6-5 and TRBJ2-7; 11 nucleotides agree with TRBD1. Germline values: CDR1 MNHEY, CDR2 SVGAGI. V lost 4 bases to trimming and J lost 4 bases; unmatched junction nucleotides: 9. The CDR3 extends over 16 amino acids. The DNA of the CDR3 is TGTGCCAGCAGTTCGGACAGGGGGCCCTCCGGTTACGAGCAGTACTTC. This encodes CASSSDRGPSGYEQYF.

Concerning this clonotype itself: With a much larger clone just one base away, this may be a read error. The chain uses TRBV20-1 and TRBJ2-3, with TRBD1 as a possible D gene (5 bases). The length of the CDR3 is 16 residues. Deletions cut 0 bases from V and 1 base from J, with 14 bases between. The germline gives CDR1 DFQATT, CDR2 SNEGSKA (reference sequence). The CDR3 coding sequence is TGCAGTGCTAGAGATTGGAAGGGGCCCGGCACAGATACGCAGTATTTT. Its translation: CSARDWKGPGTDTQYF.

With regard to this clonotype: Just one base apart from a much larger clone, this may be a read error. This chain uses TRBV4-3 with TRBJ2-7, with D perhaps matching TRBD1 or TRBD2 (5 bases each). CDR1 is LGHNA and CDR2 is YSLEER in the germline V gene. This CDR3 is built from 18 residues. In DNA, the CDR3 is TGCGCCAGCAGCCAAGATGTCCGAGGGGCGTTCGGCGACTACGAGCAGCACTTC. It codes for CASSQDVRGAFGDYEQHF.

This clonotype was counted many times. The CDR3 DNA follows: TGTGCCAGCAGCGGACAGGTTACCTTGTATCAGCCCCAGCATTTT. Translated, it gives CASSGQVTLYQPQHF. This chain links TRBV14 with TRBJ1-5, with TRBD1 identical over 7 bases. The length of the CDR3 is 15 residues. The V and J ends lost 5 bases and 5 bases, in that order; junction bases with no gene match: 9. Per germline, CDR1 SGHDN and CDR2 FVKESK.

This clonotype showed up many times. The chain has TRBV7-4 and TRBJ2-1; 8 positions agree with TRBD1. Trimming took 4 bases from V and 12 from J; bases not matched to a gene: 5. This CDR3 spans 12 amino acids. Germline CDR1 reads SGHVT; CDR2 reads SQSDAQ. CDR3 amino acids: CASSSGQGMQFF. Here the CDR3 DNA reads TGTGCCAGCAGCTCCGGACAGGGCATGCAGTTCTTC.

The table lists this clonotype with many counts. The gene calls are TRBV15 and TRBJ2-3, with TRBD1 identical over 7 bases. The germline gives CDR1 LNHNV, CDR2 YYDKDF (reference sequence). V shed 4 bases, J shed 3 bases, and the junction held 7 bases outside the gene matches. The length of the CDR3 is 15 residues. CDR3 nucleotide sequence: TGTGCCACCAGCAACGAACGACAGGGAACAGATACGCAGTATTTT. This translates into CATSNERQGTDTQYF.

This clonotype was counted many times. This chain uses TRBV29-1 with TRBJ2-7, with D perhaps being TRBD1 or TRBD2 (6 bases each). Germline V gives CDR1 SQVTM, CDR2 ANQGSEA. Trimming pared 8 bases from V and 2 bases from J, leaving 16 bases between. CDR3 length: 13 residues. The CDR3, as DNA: TGCAGCACCTCGGGGGCCGAACCCTACGAGCAGTACTTC. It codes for CSTSGAEPYEQYF.

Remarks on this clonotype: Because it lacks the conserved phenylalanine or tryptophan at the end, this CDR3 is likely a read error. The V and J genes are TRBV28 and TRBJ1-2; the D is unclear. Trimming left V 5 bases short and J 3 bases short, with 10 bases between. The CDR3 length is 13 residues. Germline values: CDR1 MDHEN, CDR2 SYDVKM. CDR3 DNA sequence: TGTGCCAGCAGTCCGGTCCGGGACTATGGCTACACCCTC. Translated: CASSPVRDYGYTL.

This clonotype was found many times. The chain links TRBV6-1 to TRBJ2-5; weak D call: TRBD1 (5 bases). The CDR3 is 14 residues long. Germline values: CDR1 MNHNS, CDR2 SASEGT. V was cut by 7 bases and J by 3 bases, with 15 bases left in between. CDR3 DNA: TGTGCCAGCACGGTCCTAATAGGGGAAGAGACCCAGTACTTC. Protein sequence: CASTVLIGEETQYF.

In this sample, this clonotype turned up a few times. CDR3 residues: CASKAPPGELFF. The CDR3 DNA is TGTGCCAGTAAGGCCCCGCCCGGGGAGCTGTTTTTT. The V call is TRBV19, the J call TRBJ2-2; no clear D gene. The germline V gene encodes CDR1 LNHDA and CDR2 SQIVND (reference sequence). The CDR3 loop spans 12 amino acids. Trimming took off 7 bases at V and 6 bases at J, with 9 bases between the two ends.

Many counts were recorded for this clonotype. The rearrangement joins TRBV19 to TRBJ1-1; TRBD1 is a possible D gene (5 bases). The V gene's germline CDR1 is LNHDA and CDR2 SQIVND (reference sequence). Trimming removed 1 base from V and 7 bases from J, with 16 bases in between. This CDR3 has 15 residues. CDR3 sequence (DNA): TGTGCCAGTAGTATAGGGACGAGGGGCTCCGGTGAAGCTTTCTTT. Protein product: CASSIGTRGSGEAFF.

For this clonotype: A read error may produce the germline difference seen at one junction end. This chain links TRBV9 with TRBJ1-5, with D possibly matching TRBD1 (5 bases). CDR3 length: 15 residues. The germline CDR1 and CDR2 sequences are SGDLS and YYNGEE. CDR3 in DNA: TGTGACAGCAGCGCTGGGGACGGTAGGTACCAGCCCCAGCATTTT. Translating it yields CDSSAGDGRYQPQHF.

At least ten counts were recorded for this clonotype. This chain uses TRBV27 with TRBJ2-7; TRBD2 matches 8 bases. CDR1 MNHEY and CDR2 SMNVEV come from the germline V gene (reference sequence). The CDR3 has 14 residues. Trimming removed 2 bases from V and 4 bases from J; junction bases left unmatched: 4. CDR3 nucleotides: TGTGCCAGCAGTTTAGGAGGCGGGAGGTACGAGCAGTACTTC. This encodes CASSLGGGRYEQYF.

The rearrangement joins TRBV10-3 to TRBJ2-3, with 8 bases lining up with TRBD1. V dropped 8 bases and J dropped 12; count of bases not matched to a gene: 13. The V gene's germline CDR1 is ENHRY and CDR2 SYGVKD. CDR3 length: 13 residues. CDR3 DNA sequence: TGTGCCATCGGGCCGGGACAGGAAGAGACCCAGTATTTT. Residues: CAIGPGQEETQYF.

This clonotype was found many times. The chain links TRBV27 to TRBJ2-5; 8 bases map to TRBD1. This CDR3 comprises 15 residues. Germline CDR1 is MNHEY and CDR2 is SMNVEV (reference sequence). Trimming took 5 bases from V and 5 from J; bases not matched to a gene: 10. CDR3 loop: CASSPGQGYIETQYF. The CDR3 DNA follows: TGTGCCAGCAGTCCAGGACAGGGTTACATCGAGACCCAGTACTTC.

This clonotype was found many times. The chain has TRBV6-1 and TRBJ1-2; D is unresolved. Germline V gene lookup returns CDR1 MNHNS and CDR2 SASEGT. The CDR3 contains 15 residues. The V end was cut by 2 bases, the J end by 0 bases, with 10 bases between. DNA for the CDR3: TGTGCCAGCAGTGAATCCGTGAAAGCTAACTATGGCTACACCTTC. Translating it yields CASSESVKANYGYTF.

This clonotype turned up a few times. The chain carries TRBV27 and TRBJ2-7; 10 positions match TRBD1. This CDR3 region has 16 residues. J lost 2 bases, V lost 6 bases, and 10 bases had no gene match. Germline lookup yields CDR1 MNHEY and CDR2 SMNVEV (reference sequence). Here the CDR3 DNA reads TGTGCCAGCAGCGATATGCGGACAGGGGGTCCCTACGAGCAGTACTTC. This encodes CASSDMRTGGPYEQYF.

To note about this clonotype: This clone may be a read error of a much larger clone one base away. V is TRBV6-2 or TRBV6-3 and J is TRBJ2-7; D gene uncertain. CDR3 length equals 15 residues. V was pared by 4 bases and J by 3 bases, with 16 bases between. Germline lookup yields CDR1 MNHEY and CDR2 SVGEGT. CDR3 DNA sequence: TGTGCCAGCAGTTTGACGATTACCCCGGGCTACGAGCAGTACTTC. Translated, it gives CASSLTITPGYEQYF.

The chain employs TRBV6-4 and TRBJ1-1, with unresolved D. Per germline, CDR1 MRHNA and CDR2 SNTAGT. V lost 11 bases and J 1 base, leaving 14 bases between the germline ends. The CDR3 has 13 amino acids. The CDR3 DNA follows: TGTGCCTTTAGTGGGGAAGCGAACACTGAAGCTTTCTTT. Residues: CAFSGEANTEAFF.